This passage covers 9 T cell receptor beta chains from one sample sequenced in a study of regulatory T cells in long-lasting Graves disease. Building the TCR beta libraries relied on iRepertoire HTBI primers, and CDR3 regions underwent Arm-PCR. In TCRdb, the multiplex PCR reads were re-called with MiXCR into one record per CDR3 protein. This sample has roughly 220,000 distinct CDR3 sequences, with 18% found just once. Time point specified: newly diagnosed GD, antithyroid drugs for less than 3 months. RNA isolated from PBMCs was used to make the TCR library. This material consisted of peripheral blood mononuclear cells (PBMCs), taken at new diagnosis, from a patient treated with antithyroid drugs. These receptor sequences come from a female donor with Graves disease.

This clonotype was observed at least ten times. The chain has TRBV27 and TRBJ2-3, with D perhaps being TRBD1 or TRBD2 (5 bases each). Trimming pared 7 bases from V and 7 bases from J, leaving 18 bases between. Germline V gives CDR1 MNHEY, CDR2 SMNVEV (reference sequence). This CDR3 is built from 14 residues. The CDR3 DNA is TGTGCCAGCAAGGGGCGGGCGCTAAGAAATACGCAGTATTTT. It is translated as CASKGRALRNTQYF.

This clonotype was observed at least ten times. In DNA, the CDR3 is TGTGCCAGCAGTTTAAGCGGGGGTGGAAGCACTGAAGCTTTCTTT. Translating gives CASSLSGGGSTEAFF. The chain carries TRBV28 and TRBJ1-1; D possibly corresponds to TRBD1 (5 bases). V shed 2 bases and J shed 4 bases, with 14 bases lying between them. The CDR3 is made up of 15 amino acids. CDR1 is MDHEN, CDR2 SYDVKM, per germline. The full variable domain, its missing parts supplied by reference TRBV28 and TRBJ1-1, is DVKVTQSSRYLVKRTGEKVFLECVQDMDHENMFWYRQDPGLGLRLIYFSYDVKMKEKGDIPEGYSVSREKKERFSLILESASTNQTSMYLCASSLSGGGSTEAFFGQGTRLTVV.

The V and J genes are TRBV28 and TRBJ1-5; D is perhaps TRBD1 (5 bases). The CDR3 has 14 amino acids. Germline CDR1 MDHEN, CDR2 SYDVKM. Trimming left V 6 bases short and J 3 bases short, with 12 bases between. CDR3 in amino acids: CASSLEGNNQPQHF. The CDR3 bases are TGTGCCAGCAGCCTGGAGGGGAACAATCAGCCCCAGCATTTT. Filled out from reference TRBV28 and TRBJ1-5, the complete variable domain reads DVKVTQSSRYLVKRTGEKVFLECVQDMDHENMFWYRQDPGLGLRLIYFSYDVKMKEKGDIPEGYSVSREKKERFSLILESASTNQTSMYLCASSLEGNNQPQHFGDGTRLSIL.

This clonotype was detected ten times or more. J is TRBJ1-2 and V is TRBV12-3 or TRBV12-4; unclear D gene. This CDR3 region has 13 residues. V lost 3 bases, J lost 8 bases, and 13 bases lay in between. In DNA, the CDR3 is TGTGCCAGCAGTTTTAAGGAGAGAACGGGCTACACCTTC. Its translation: CASSFKERTGYTF.

At least ten counts were recorded for this clonotype. The CDR3 coding sequence is TGTGCCAGCAGCTCAAGACTAGCGGGGAACACAGATACGCAGTATTTT. Protein: CASSSRLAGNTDTQYF. J is TRBJ2-3 and V is TRBV7-9; the match to TRBD2 covers 11 bases. Germline loops: CDR1 SEHNR, CDR2 FQNEAQ (reference sequence). The V gene end was trimmed by 4 bases and the J gene end by 2 bases; junction bases not matched to a gene: 5. The CDR3 sequence is 16 residues long.

The V gene is TRBV7-9, the J gene TRBJ2-3; TRBD2 aligns across 12 bases. The CDR3 consists of 18 residues. CDR1 is SEHNR, CDR2 FQNEAQ, per germline (reference sequence). V trimming: 5 bases; J trimming: 4 bases; junction bases outside the gene matches: 13. CDR3 residues: CASSLTSGRLEGADTQYF. The CDR3, as DNA: TGTGCCAGCAGCCTCACTAGCGGGAGGCTGGAAGGGGCAGATACGCAGTATTTT.

On this clonotype: A single base is all that separates this from a far larger clone, so a read error is likely. This chain connects TRBV24-1 to TRBJ2-3, with unresolved D. Deletions cut 4 bases from V and 6 bases from J, with 13 bases between. The CDR3 loop spans 14 amino acids. The germline gives CDR1 KGHDR, CDR2 SFDVKD. In DNA form, the CDR3 reads TGTGCCACCAGTGACCCCCCGGTCTCCGATACGCAGTATTTT. The encoded protein is CATSDPPVSDTQYF.

The sample holds many counts of this clonotype. Its ends do not fully match the called genes, so a read error is possible. This chain links TRBV20-1 with TRBJ2-3; TRBD2 might be the D (7 bases). Germline CDR1 DFQATT, CDR2 SNEGSKA (reference sequence). This CDR3 is 15 amino acids long. The CDR3 loop reads CSTSLFLAEGGTQYF. The CDR3 DNA is TGCAGTACTAGCCTTTTTCTAGCGGAGGGGGGTACGCAGTATTTT.

This clonotype was seen many times. The chain uses TRBV2 and TRBJ1-1, with D tentatively TRBD1 (5 bases). V was cut by 5 bases and J by 5 bases, with 24 bases left in between. CDR1 is SNHLY, CDR2 FYNNEI, per germline. This CDR3 region has 17 residues. The CDR3 DNA sequence: TGTGCCAGCAGTTTTCTACGGACACAGTATCTTAGGACTGAAGCTTTCTTT. It specifies CASSFLRTQYLRTEAFF.